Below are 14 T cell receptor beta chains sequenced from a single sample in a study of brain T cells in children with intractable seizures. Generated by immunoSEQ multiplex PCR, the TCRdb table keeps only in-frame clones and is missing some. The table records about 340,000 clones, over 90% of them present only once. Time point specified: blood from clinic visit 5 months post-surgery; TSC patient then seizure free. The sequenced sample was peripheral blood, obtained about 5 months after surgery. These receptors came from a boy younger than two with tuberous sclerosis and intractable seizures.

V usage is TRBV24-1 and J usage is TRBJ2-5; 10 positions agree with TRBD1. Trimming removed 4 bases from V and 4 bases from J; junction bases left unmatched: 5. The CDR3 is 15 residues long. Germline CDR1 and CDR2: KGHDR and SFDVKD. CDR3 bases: TGTGCCACCAGTGACCCGGGACAGGGGAGAGAGACCCAGTACTTC. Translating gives CATSDPGQGRETQYF.

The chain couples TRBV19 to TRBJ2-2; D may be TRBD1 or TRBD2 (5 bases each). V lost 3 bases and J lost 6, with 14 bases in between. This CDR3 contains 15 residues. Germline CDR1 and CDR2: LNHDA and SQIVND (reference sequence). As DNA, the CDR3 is TGTGCCAGTAGTATGGTAGCAGGGACGGCCGGGGAGCTGTTTTTT. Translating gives CASSMVAGTAGELFF.

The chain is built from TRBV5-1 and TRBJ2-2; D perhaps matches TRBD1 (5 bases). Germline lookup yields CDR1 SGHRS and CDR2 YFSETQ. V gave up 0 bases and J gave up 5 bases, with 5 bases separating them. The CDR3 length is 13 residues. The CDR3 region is CASSLEGTGELFF. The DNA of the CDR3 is TGCGCCAGCAGCTTGGAGGGGACCGGGGAGCTGTTTTTT.

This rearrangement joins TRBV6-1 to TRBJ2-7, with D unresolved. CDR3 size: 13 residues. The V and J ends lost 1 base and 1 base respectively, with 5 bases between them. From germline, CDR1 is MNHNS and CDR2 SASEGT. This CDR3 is CASSEESSYEQYF. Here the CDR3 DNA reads TGTGCCAGCAGTGAAGAGAGTTCCTACGAGCAGTACTTC.

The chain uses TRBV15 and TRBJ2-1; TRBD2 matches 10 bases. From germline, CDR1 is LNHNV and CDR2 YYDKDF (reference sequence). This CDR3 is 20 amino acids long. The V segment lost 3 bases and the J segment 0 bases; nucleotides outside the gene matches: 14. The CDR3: CATSRRGAGGPRSSYNEQFF. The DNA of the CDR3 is TGTGCCACCAGCAGGAGGGGAGCGGGAGGGCCCAGGAGCTCCTACAATGAGCAGTTCTTC.

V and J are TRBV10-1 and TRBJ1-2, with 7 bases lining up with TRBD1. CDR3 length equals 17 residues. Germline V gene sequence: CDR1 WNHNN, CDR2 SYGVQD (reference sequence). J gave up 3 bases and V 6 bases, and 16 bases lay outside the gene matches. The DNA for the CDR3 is TGCGCCAGCAGGCCGTCACAGGGGAGAACCACTGACTATGGCTACACCTTC. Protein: CASRPSQGRTTDYGYTF.

CDR3: CASRNSGFPTDTQYF. The CDR3 nucleotides are TGCGCCAGCAGGAATAGCGGGTTTCCCACAGATACGCAGTATTTT. V gene TRBV5-1 combines with J gene TRBJ2-3; 7 bases are shared with TRBD2. The CDR3 loop spans 15 amino acids. The junction had 8 bases not matched to a gene; V was cut back by 5 bases and J by 2 bases. Germline CDR1 reads SGHRS; CDR2 reads YFSETQ.

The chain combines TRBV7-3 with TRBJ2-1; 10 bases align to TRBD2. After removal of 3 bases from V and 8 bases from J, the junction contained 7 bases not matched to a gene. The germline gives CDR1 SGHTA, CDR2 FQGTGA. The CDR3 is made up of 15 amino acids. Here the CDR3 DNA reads TGTGCCAGCAGCTTTAGTCTGGGACTAGCGTATGAGCAGTTCTTC. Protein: CASSFSLGLAYEQFF.

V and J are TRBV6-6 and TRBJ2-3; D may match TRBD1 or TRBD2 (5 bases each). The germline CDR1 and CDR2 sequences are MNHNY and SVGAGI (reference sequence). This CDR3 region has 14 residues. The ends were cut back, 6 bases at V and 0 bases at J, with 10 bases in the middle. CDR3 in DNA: TGTGCCAGCAGACGGGACGGCAGCACAGATACGCAGTATTTT. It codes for CASRRDGSTDTQYF.

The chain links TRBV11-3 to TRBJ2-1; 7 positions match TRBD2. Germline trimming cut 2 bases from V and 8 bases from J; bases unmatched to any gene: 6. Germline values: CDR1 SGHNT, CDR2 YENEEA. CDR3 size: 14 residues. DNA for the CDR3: TGTGCCAGCAGCTTACCCCCCAGCGGGGATGAGCAGTTCTTC. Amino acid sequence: CASSLPPSGDEQFF.

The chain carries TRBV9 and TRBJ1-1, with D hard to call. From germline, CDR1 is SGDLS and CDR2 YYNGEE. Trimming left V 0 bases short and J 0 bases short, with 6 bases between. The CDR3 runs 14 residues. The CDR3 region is CASSVGALNTEAFF. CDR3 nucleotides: TGTGCCAGCAGCGTAGGGGCGTTGAACACTGAAGCTTTCTTT.

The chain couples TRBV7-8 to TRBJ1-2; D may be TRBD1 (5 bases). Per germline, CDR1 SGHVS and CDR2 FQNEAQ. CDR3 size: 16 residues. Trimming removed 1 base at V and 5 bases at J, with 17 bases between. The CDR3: CASSLVSPQGLYGYTF. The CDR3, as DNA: TGTGCCAGCAGCTTAGTCAGTCCGCAGGGACTTTATGGCTACACCTTC. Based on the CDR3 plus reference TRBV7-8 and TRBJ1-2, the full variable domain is GAGVSQSPRYKVAKRGQDVALRCDPISGHVSLFWYQQALGQGPEFLTYFQNEAQLDKSGLPSDRFFAERPEGSVSTLKIQRTQQEDSAVYLCASSLVSPQGLYGYTFGSGTRLTVV.

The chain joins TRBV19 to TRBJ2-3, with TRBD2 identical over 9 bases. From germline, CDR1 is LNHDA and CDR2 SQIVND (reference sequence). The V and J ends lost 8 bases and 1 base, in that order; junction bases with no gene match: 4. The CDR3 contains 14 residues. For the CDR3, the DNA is TGTGCCAGTGGACGGACTAGCGGCACAGATACGCAGTATTTT. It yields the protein CASGRTSGTDTQYF.

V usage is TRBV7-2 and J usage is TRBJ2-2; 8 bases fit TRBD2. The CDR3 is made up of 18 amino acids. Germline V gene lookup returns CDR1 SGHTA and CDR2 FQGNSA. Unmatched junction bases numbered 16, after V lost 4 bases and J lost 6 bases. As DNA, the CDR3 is TGTGCCAGCAGCTCCCATCGTCAGCTAGCGGGCCCCCCCGGGGAGCTGTTTTTT. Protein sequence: CASSSHRQLAGPPGELFF.